The source of this TCR beta chain is a study of CD8 T cells in Susac syndrome. Background on the study: When blood was drawn, the patients with Susac syndrome were therapy-naive, on corticosteroids, or on intravenous immunoglobulin alone.

This CDR3 contains 14 residues. The trim removed 3 bases at V and 5 bases at J, leaving 3 bases unmatched. Germline assignment: CDR1 ENHRY and CDR2 SYGVKD. Study-level points and caveats: CD4+ T cell repertoires in Susac syndrome exhibited no evidence of clonal expansion.

Random hexamers were used to reverse transcribe an amount of roughly 0.5 to 1 ug RNA. TCRdb recomputed calls from the immunoSEQ multiplex PCR reads with MiXCR, one row per CDR3 protein. The sample holds 150,000 to 200,000 distinct CDR3 sequences; roughly 90% are singletons and the top ten take around 0.079%. Concerning this clonotype itself: Antigen specificity is unknown.

The CD8+ and CD4+ T cells were isolated magnetically using a negative isolation approach, whereas the TEMRA cells were enriched by FACS. V gene TRBV10-3 combines with J gene TRBJ2-7, with 11 bases matching TRBD1. The sequence derives from a human donor with Susac syndrome. Sample: CD4+ T cells from PBMCs. For the CDR3, the DNA is TGTGCCATCAGTGACGGGACAGGGGGTCACGAGCAGTACTTC. This translates into CAISDGTGGHEQYF.